This TCR beta chain came from a study of blood T cell repertoires in COVID-19. In the study overall: There were acute and convalescent COVID-19 samples, and they came from the United States, Italy and Spain. The cDNA or gDNA used as material had been derived from T cells, B-cell-depleted T cells, or PBMCs.

Germline V gene sequence: CDR1 LGHDT, CDR2 YNNKEL (reference sequence). The CDR3 consists of 14 residues. With 3 bases clipped from V and 1 base from J, the junction kept 0 bases outside the gene matches. Sequenced by immunoSEQ multiplex PCR; TCRdb stores in-frame clones only, minus some. The table lists about 110,000 clones, approximately 78% of them singletons. A word on this clone: The identical CDR3 is also encoded by other nucleotide sequences in the sample.

This clonotype was obtained from a man aged 65-85 years with acute or convalescent COVID-19. Sequenced sample: peripheral blood. The chain recombines TRBV3-1 (or the pseudogene TRBV3-2) with TRBJ2-7, with 10 bases that match TRBD1. In DNA, the CDR3 is TGTGCCAGCAGCCAGGGACAGGGGTCCTACGAGCAGTACTTC. This gives the protein CASSQGQGSYEQYF.